This entry concerns a single TCR beta chain. The germline V gene has CDR1 MNHEY and CDR2 SMNVEV (reference sequence). V was pared by 3 bases and J by 3 bases, with 11 bases between. This CDR3 contains 14 residues. This sample is drawn from a study of blood T cell repertoires in COVID-19. Profiling relied on immunoSEQ multiplex PCR, and the TCRdb table lists in-frame clones only, not all of them. The data hold 200,000 or so clones, with 79% observed a single time. The TCR originated in a man aged 60 to 75 with active or convalescent COVID-19. Specimen: peripheral blood. The gene calls are TRBV27 and TRBJ2-5; perhaps TRBD1 as D (5 bases). CDR3: CASSFQGSKETQYF. For the CDR3, the DNA is TGTGCCAGCAGTTTTCAGGGATCCAAAGAGACCCAGTACTTC.